These 31 T cell receptor beta chains were sequenced from one sample in a study of PD-1 blockade in mismatch repair-deficient tumors. This table comes from immunoSEQ multiplex PCR, and its TCRdb copy is limited to in-frame clones, with some not included. The data show about 18,000 clones, 84% seen once. The sequencing here drew on PBMCs, taken less than 25 weeks after starting pembrolizumab. The receptors shown here come from an adult with mismatch repair-deficient cancer.

This sequence joins TRBV5-1 and TRBJ2-1; perhaps TRBD1 as D (5 bases). Germline-derived CDR1 and CDR2 are SGHRS and YFSETQ. CDR3 size: 15 residues. Between the trimmed V and J ends, which lost 4 bases and 4 bases, there was a span of 15 bases. DNA of the CDR3: TGCGCCAGCAGCCCAGGCAGGGAAGGGTACAATGAGCAGTTCTTC. Amino acid sequence: CASSPGREGYNEQFF.

This chain uses TRBV28 with TRBJ2-7; D unresolved. This CDR3 is 13 amino acids long. V shed 5 bases and J shed 3 bases, with 11 bases lying between them. Looked up from germline, CDR1 is MDHEN and CDR2 is SYDVKM. The CDR3 loop is CASSDSVLYEQYF. CDR3 DNA sequence: TGTGCCAGCAGTGATTCCGTACTCTACGAGCAGTACTTC.

CDR3 in amino acids: CASRSHLTGYTF. The DNA for the CDR3 is TGTGCCAGCAGATCTCATCTAACCGGCTACACCTTC. The V gene is TRBV28, the J gene TRBJ1-2, with D hard to call. The CDR3 sequence is 12 residues long. The V end lost 6 bases, the J end lost 8 bases, and 13 bases lay between the germline ends. The germline V gene encodes CDR1 MDHEN and CDR2 SYDVKM.

This rearrangement joins TRBV9 to TRBJ1-3, with D tentatively TRBD1 (6 bases). Germline V CDR1 and CDR2: SGDLS, YYNGEE. The CDR3 extends over 17 amino acids. Trimming removed 0 bases at V and 1 base at J, with 14 bases between. CDR3 residues: CASSVAWGGWSGNTIYF. The CDR3, as DNA: TGTGCCAGCAGCGTAGCTTGGGGGGGCTGGTCTGGAAACACCATATATTTT.

The V call is TRBV28, the J call TRBJ1-5, with 7 nucleotides matching TRBD1. Germline CDR1 MDHEN, CDR2 SYDVKM. The CDR3 covers 17 residues. After removal of 4 bases from V and 6 bases from J, the junction contained 15 bases not matched to a gene. CDR3 DNA: TGTGCCAGCAGTTCGAGGACAGGATATGCCCTCAGTCAGCCCCAGCATTTT. Amino acids: CASSSRTGYALSQPQHF.

The V call is TRBV5-1, the J call TRBJ2-2; tentative D call: TRBD1 (7 bases). The CDR3 contains 15 residues. Germline CDR1 reads SGHRS; CDR2 reads YFSETQ. Trimming cost V 4 bases and J 4 bases, with 14 bases left between them. CDR3 DNA: TGCGCCAGCAGCACAGGGGAGGTTGGCACCGGGGAGCTGTTTTTT. This sequence encodes CASSTGEVGTGELFF.

This chain joins TRBV7-9 and TRBJ2-5; 9 nucleotides match TRBD2. J lost 2 bases, V lost 4 bases, and 11 bases had no gene match. The CDR3 runs 17 residues. Germline values: CDR1 SEHNR, CDR2 FQNEAQ (reference sequence). In nucleotides, the CDR3 is TGTGCCAGCAGCTCAATAGCCGGGACTAGCTCTCAAGAGACCCAGTACTTC. It is translated as CASSSIAGTSSQETQYF.

The DNA of the CDR3 is TGCGCCAGCAGCAGACTGGATTCCTCAACTAATGAAAAACTGTTTTTT. Translated: CASSRLDSSTNEKLFF. V gene TRBV5-1 combines with J gene TRBJ1-4; no firm D call. The ends were cut back, 4 bases at V and 0 bases at J, with 13 bases in the middle. The CDR3 has 16 amino acids. Per germline, CDR1 SGHRS and CDR2 YFSETQ.

This clone is a singleton in its sample. The rearrangement links TRBV28 to TRBJ1-5; TRBD1 is a possible D gene (6 bases). Germline CDR1 is MDHEN and CDR2 is SYDVKM. The V and J ends lost 2 bases and 3 bases respectively, with 11 bases between them. The CDR3 runs 15 residues. CDR3 in amino acids: CASSLVGASNQPQHF. DNA for the CDR3: TGTGCCAGCAGTTTAGTGGGGGCCTCCAATCAGCCCCAGCATTTT.

This chain joins TRBV6-4 and TRBJ1-2; 9 nucleotides line up with TRBD1. The V and J ends lost 2 bases and 8 bases, in that order; junction bases with no gene match: 9. The germline CDR1 and CDR2 sequences are MRHNA and SNTAGT. CDR3 length: 15 residues. CDR3 bases: TGTGCCAGCAGTGACACGGGACAGGGAGTTCGAGGCTACACCTTC. Translating it yields CASSDTGQGVRGYTF.

J is TRBJ2-3 and V is TRBV5-1, with D hard to call. The ends were cut back, 6 bases at V and 2 bases at J, with 13 bases in the middle. CDR3 length: 14 residues. Germline V CDR1 and CDR2: SGHRS, YFSETQ. CDR3 in amino acids: CASTWSSFTDTQYF. The CDR3 bases are TGCGCCAGCACATGGAGCTCTTTCACAGATACGCAGTATTTT.

In this sample, this clone turned up once. The chain has TRBV28 and TRBJ1-5; TRBD1 agrees at 7 bases. The CDR3 spans 15 residues. J lost 5 bases, V lost 4 bases, and 8 bases had no gene match. Germline values: CDR1 MDHEN, CDR2 SYDVKM. CDR3: CASSSPTGSHQPQHF. DNA for the CDR3: TGTGCCAGCAGTTCGCCGACAGGGAGCCATCAGCCCCAGCATTTT. The full variable domain, with the rest looked up from reference TRBV28 and TRBJ1-5, is DVKVTQSSRYLVKRTGEKVFLECVQDMDHENMFWYRQDPGLGLRLIYFSYDVKMKEKGDIPEGYSVSREKKERFSLILESASTNQTSMYLCASSSPTGSHQPQHFGDGTRLSIL.

The J gene is TRBJ2-2, the V gene TRBV7-8; TRBD2 matches 7 bases. Germline V gene sequence: CDR1 SGHVS, CDR2 FQNEAQ. With V trimmed by 2 bases and J by 2 bases, 11 bases remained unmatched. This CDR3 has 18 amino acids. CDR3 sequence reads: CASSLYILGRGNTGELFF. For the CDR3, the DNA is TGTGCCAGCAGCTTATACATCCTAGGGAGGGGCAACACCGGGGAGCTGTTTTTT.

The J gene is TRBJ2-7, the V gene TRBV11-2; TRBD2 aligns across 13 bases. The CDR3 length is 18 residues. Germline V gene sequence: CDR1 SGHAT, CDR2 FQNNGV. V lost 5 bases, J lost 2 bases, and 12 bases stayed unmatched. CDR3 DNA sequence: TGTGCCAGCAGCCTTGGACTAGCGGGAGTAGCCATAACCTACGAGCAGTACTTC. It codes for CASSLGLAGVAITYEQYF.

The chain employs TRBV27 and TRBJ2-2; D gene uncertain. The CDR3 has 14 amino acids. Trimming took off 2 bases at V and 1 base at J, with 5 bases between the two ends. Germline V gene lookup returns CDR1 MNHEY and CDR2 SMNVEV (reference sequence). In DNA, the CDR3 is TGTGCCAGCAGTTTACGACAGAACACCGGGGAGCTGTTTTTT. It codes for CASSLRQNTGELFF.

This chain uses TRBV29-1 with TRBJ1-2; D is ambiguous. The V gene lost 3 bases and the J gene lost 8 bases, with 13 bases spanning the gap. Germline-derived CDR1 and CDR2 are SQVTM and ANQGSEA. There are 12 residues in the CDR3. The CDR3 nucleotides are TGCAGCGTTGAGGGAGGGTGGGGAGGCTACACCTTC. As protein: CSVEGGWGGYTF.

This clone was observed a handful of times. The rearrangement uses TRBV7-8 and TRBJ2-7; 8 bases fit TRBD2. V shed 5 bases, J shed 3 bases, and the junction held 9 bases outside the gene matches. Germline-derived CDR1 and CDR2 are SGHVS and FQNEAQ. The CDR3 loop spans 15 amino acids. The DNA for the CDR3 is TGTGCCAGCAGCCCGGGGGGGAGTAGTGTCTACGAGCAGTACTTC. Residues: CASSPGGSSVYEQYF.

The gene calls are TRBV30 and TRBJ2-3, with 9 bases aligning to TRBD1. CDR3 length equals 14 residues. Per germline, CDR1 GTSNPN and CDR2 SVGIG (reference sequence). V lost 2 bases, J lost 4 bases, and 4 bases stayed unmatched. Written as DNA, the CDR3 is TGTGCCTGGAGTAACAGGGGGCTGGCAGATACGCAGTATTTT. As protein: CAWSNRGLADTQYF.

This clone was seen only a few times. The rearrangement uses TRBV6-1 and TRBJ2-7, with TRBD2 matching over 9 bases. The CDR3 has 17 residues. V lost 0 bases, J lost 2 bases, and 8 bases stayed unmatched. The germline V gene has CDR1 MNHNS and CDR2 SASEGT. CDR3 protein: CASSEAPGAGGPYEQYF. As DNA, the CDR3 is TGTGCCAGCAGTGAAGCCCCGGGGGCGGGAGGGCCCTACGAGCAGTACTTC.

The chain recombines TRBV10-3 with TRBJ1-2; 7 nucleotides align to TRBD1. Trimming at V came to 10 bases and at J to 0 bases, leaving 11 bases not matched to a gene. This CDR3 is 15 amino acids long. The germline CDR1 and CDR2 sequences are ENHRY and SYGVKD. CDR3 nucleotide sequence: TGTGCCACCCGGAACTCAGGGGGAGCTAACTATGGCTACACCTTC. Its translation: CATRNSGGANYGYTF.

The V and J genes are TRBV7-2 and TRBJ2-7, with D unresolved. Germline-derived CDR1 and CDR2 are SGHTA and FQGNSA. The V and J ends lost 5 bases and 7 bases respectively, with 15 bases between them. The CDR3 is 13 residues long. The CDR3 spells CASSREGVREQYF. DNA for the CDR3: TGTGCCAGCAGCCGAGAAGGAGTTAGGGAGCAGTACTTC. The whole variable domain, remainder taken from reference TRBV7-2 and TRBJ2-7, is GAGVSQSPSNKVTEKGKDVELRCDPISGHTALYWYRQSLGQGLEFLIYFQGNSAPDKSGLPSDRFSAERTGGSVSTLTIQRTQQEDSAVYLCASSREGVREQYFGPGTRLTVT.

The rearrangement links TRBV5-1 to TRBJ2-3; D may be TRBD2 (6 bases). V gave up 1 base and J gave up 6 bases, with 15 bases separating them. This CDR3 region has 15 residues. Germline V gene lookup returns CDR1 SGHRS and CDR2 YFSETQ. The CDR3 DNA follows: TGCGCCAGCAGCTTGTTGGCCGGGAGCATTGATACGCAGTATTTT. It yields the protein CASSLLAGSIDTQYF. The full variable domain, completed using reference TRBV5-1 and TRBJ2-3, is KAGVTQTPRYLIKTRGQQVTLSCSPISGHRSVSWYQQTPGQGLQFLFEYFSETQRNKGNFPGRFSGRQFSNSRSEMNVSTLELGDSALYLCASSLLAGSIDTQYFGPGTRLTVL.

The chain couples TRBV19 to TRBJ2-1; 8 bases are a match to TRBD2. The CDR3 has 13 amino acids. Germline CDR1 reads LNHDA; CDR2 reads SQIVND (reference sequence). V lost 8 bases, J lost 8 bases, and 8 bases stayed unmatched. Here the CDR3 DNA reads TGTGCCAGTGGGACTAGGGGCTTCGATGAGCAGTTCTTC. It yields the protein CASGTRGFDEQFF.

This chain connects TRBV7-9 to TRBJ2-5; the match to TRBD1 covers 9 bases. CDR3 length: 15 residues. Looked up from germline, CDR1 is SEHNR and CDR2 is FQNEAQ (reference sequence). The junction had 1 base not matched to a gene; V was cut back by 1 base and J by 1 base. The CDR3 region has the DNA TGTGCCAGCAGCTTAGGGGACAGGGCCCAAGAGACCCAGTACTTC. Its translation: CASSLGDRAQETQYF. The full variable domain, completed using reference TRBV7-9 and TRBJ2-5, is DTGVSQNPRHKITKRGQNVTFRCDPISEHNRLYWYRQTLGQGPEFLTYFQNEAQLEKSRLLSDRFSAERPKGSFSTLEIQRTEQGDSAMYLCASSLGDRAQETQYFGPGTRLLVL.

The J gene is TRBJ2-1, the V gene TRBV7-3, with D possibly being TRBD2 (6 bases). The CDR3 contains 12 residues. V gave up 1 base and J gave up 9 bases, with 7 bases separating them. Germline values: CDR1 SGHTA, CDR2 FQGTGA. The CDR3 nucleotides read TGTGCCAGCAGCTTAATGGGGGGTGAGCAGTTCTTC. It translates to CASSLMGGEQFF.

The gene calls are TRBV28 and TRBJ1-2; D unclear. Germline-derived CDR1 and CDR2 are MDHEN and SYDVKM. CDR3 length equals 11 residues. Between the trimmed V and J ends, which lost 5 bases and 4 bases, there was a span of 5 bases. CDR3 in amino acids: CASSVGYGYTF. For the CDR3, the DNA is TGTGCCAGCAGTGTCGGCTATGGCTACACCTTC.

This clone was seen only once. The chain couples TRBV2 to TRBJ2-1, with 7 positions matching TRBD2. With 5 bases clipped from V and 15 bases from J, the junction kept 13 bases outside the gene matches. The CDR3 spans 13 residues. Germline CDR1 reads SNHLY; CDR2 reads FYNNEI. CDR3 in DNA: TGTGCCAGCAGTCCCGAGACGGGCGGGAGTTGGTTCTTC. This translates into CASSPETGGSWFF.

The chain recombines TRBV2 with TRBJ1-2; 9 bases align to TRBD1. V lost 11 bases to trimming and J lost 5 bases; unmatched junction nucleotides: 12. CDR3 length: 14 amino acids. The V gene's germline CDR1 is SNHLY and CDR2 FYNNEI. CDR3 amino acids: CAAPWGTGSYGYTF. In nucleotides, the CDR3 is TGTGCCGCACCCTGGGGGACAGGGAGTTATGGCTACACCTTC. The variable domain in full, with the rest retrieved from reference TRBV2 and TRBJ1-2, is EPEVTQTPSHQVTQMGQEVILRCVPISNHLYFYWYRQILGQKVEFLVSFYNNEISEKSEIFDDQFSVERPDGSNFTLKIRSTKLEDSAMYFCAAPWGTGSYGYTFGSGTRLTVV.

This clone was seen more than once but under ten times. V usage is TRBV2 and J usage is TRBJ1-2; 10 positions agree with TRBD1. CDR1 and CDR2 from the germline V gene are SNHLY and FYNNEI. The CDR3 spans 13 residues. V gave up 7 bases and J gave up 7 bases; unmatched junction bases: 6. DNA for the CDR3: TGTGCCAGCACCGGGGGACAGGGGTTTGGCTACACCTTC. Translation: CASTGGQGFGYTF.

V gene TRBV28 combines with J gene TRBJ2-5; 10 positions agree with TRBD2. Germline V gene lookup returns CDR1 MDHEN and CDR2 SYDVKM. Trimming took 5 bases from V and 4 from J; bases not matched to a gene: 7. This CDR3 has 15 residues. CDR3 in amino acids: CASSKLAGLGETQYF. For the CDR3, the DNA is TGTGCCAGCAGTAAACTAGCGGGGCTGGGAGAGACCCAGTACTTC.

J is TRBJ1-1 and V is TRBV5-8, with 8 bases aligning to TRBD1. Germline lookup yields CDR1 SGHTS and CDR2 YDEGEE. V lost 6 bases and J lost 3; bases outside the gene matches: 7. CDR3 length: 14 amino acids. CDR3 nucleotides: TGTGCCAGCAATGGTGACAGGGGAGACACTGAAGCTTTCTTT. Residues: CASNGDRGDTEAFF.